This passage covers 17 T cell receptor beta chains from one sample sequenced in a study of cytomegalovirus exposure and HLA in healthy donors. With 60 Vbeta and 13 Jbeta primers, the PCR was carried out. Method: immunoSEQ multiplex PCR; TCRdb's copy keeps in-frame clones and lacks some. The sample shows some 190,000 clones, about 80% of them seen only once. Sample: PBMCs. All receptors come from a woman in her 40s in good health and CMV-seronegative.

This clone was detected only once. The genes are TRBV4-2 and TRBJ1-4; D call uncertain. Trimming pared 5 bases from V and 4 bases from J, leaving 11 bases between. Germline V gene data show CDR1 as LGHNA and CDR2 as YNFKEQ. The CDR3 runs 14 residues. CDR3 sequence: CASSTTQINEKLFF. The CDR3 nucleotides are TGTGCCAGCAGCACTACACAAATTAATGAAAAACTGTTTTTT.

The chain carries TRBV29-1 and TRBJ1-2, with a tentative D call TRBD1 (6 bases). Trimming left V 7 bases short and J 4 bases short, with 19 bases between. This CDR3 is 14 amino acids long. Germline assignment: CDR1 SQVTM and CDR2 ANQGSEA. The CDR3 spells CSGGGLRGSYGYTF. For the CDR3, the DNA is TGCAGCGGGGGGGGACTAAGGGGGAGCTATGGCTACACCTTC.

CDR3 sequence reads: CASSLDSVWGREQFF. The CDR3, as DNA: TGTGCCAGCAGCTTAGACTCTGTCTGGGGCCGAGAGCAGTTCTTC. The V and J genes are TRBV11-3 and TRBJ2-1; a weak D match, TRBD1 (5 bases). The germline V gene encodes CDR1 SGHNT and CDR2 YENEEA. V was cut by 0 bases and J by 10 bases, with 16 bases left in between. This CDR3 spans 15 amino acids.

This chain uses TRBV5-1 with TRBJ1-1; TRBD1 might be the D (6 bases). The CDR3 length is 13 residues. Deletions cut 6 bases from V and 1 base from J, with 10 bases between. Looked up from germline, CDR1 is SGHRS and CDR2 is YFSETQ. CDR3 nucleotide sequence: TGCGCCAGCAACGGACAGCAGAACACTGAAGCTTTCTTT. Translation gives CASNGQQNTEAFF. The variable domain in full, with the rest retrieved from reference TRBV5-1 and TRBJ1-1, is KAGVTQTPRYLIKTRGQQVTLSCSPISGHRSVSWYQQTPGQGLQFLFEYFSETQRNKGNFPGRFSGRQFSNSRSEMNVSTLELGDSALYLCASNGQQNTEAFFGQGTRLTVV.

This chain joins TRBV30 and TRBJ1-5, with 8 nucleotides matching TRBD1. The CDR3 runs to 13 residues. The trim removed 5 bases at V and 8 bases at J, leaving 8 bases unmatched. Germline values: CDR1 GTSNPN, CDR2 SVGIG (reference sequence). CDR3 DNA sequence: TGTGCCTGGTCGACAGGGGCCACGGAGCCCCAGCATTTT. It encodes CAWSTGATEPQHF.

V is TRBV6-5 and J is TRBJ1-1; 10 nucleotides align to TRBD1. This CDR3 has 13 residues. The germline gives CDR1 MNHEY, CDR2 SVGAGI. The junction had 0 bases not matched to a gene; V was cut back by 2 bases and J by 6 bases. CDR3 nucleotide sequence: TGTGCCAGCAGTTACGGACAGGGGGCTGAAGCTTTCTTT. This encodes CASSYGQGAEAFF.

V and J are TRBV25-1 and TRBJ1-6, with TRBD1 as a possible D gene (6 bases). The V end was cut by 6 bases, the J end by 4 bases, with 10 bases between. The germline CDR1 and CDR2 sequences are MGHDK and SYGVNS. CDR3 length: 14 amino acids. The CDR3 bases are TGTGCCAGCAGGGAACAGGGTTATAATTCACCCCTCCACTTT. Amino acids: CASREQGYNSPLHF.

CDR3 sequence (DNA): TGTGCCAGCAGCGTACAGGGTCGTGGCTACACCTTC. It translates to CASSVQGRGYTF. This chain links TRBV7-9 with TRBJ1-2; a possible D gene is TRBD1 (6 bases). The length of the CDR3 is 12 residues. In germline, CDR1 is SEHNR, CDR2 FQNEAQ (reference sequence). The V and J ends lost 5 bases and 7 bases respectively, with 11 bases between them. Full variable domain (outside the CDR3, taken from reference TRBV7-9 and TRBJ1-2): DTGVSQNPRHKITKRGQNVTFRCDPISEHNRLYWYRQTLGQGPEFLTYFQNEAQLEKSRLLSDRFSAERPKGSFSTLEIQRTEQGDSAMYLCASSVQGRGYTFGSGTRLTVV.

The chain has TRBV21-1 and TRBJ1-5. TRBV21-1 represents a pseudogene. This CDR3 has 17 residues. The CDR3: CASSKALGRHGNQPQHF. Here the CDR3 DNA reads TGTGCCAGCAGCAAAGCGTTGGGGAGACACGGCAATCAGCCCCAGCATTTT.

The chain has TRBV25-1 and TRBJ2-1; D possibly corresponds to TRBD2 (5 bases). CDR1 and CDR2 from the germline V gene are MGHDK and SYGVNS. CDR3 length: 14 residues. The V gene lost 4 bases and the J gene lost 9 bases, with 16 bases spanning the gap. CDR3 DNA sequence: TGTGCCAGCAGTGTGGTAGCACTCGGAGGTGAGCAGTTCTTC. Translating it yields CASSVVALGGEQFF.

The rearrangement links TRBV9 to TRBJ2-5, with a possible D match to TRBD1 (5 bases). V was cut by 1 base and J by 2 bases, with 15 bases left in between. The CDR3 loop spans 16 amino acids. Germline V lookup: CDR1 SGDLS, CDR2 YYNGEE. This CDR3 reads CASSVNPAGQQETQYF. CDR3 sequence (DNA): TGTGCCAGCAGCGTAAACCCCGCAGGGCAACAAGAGACCCAGTACTTC.

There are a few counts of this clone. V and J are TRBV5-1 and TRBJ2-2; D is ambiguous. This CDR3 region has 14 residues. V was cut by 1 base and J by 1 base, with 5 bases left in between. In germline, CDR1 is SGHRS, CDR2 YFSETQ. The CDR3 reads CASSLSGNTGELFF. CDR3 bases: TGCGCCAGCAGCTTGTCCGGGAACACCGGGGAGCTGTTTTTT.

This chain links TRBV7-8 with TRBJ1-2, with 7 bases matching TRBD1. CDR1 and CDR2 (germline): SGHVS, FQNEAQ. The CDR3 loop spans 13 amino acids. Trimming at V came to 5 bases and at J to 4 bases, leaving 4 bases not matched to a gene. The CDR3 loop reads CASSQTGSYGYTF. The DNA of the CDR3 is TGTGCCAGCAGCCAGACAGGGTCCTATGGCTACACCTTC.

CDR3 sequence (DNA): TGCGCCAGCAGCGCGAAGGTCGGGGGTCAGGATGAGCAGTTCTTC. Its translation is CASSAKVGGQDEQFF. The V call is TRBV5-1, the J call TRBJ2-1; maybe TRBD2 (6 bases). The CDR3 spans 15 residues. V gave up 4 bases and J gave up 8 bases, with 19 bases separating them. Germline V gives CDR1 SGHRS, CDR2 YFSETQ.

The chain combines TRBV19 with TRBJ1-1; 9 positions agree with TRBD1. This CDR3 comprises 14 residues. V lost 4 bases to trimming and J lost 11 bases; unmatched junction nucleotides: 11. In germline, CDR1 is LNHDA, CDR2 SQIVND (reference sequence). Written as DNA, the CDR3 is TGTGCCAGTAGTACCACAGGGGGCTTTCCTAGGGCTTTCTTT. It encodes CASSTTGGFPRAFF.

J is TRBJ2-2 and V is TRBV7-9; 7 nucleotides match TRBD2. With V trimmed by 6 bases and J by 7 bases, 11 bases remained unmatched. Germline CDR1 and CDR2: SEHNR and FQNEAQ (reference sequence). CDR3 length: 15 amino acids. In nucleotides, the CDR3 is TGTGCCAGCAGTCCTAGCGGCAATCCCGGCGGGGAGCTGTTTTTT. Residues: CASSPSGNPGGELFF. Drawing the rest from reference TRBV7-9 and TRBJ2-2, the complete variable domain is DTGVSQNPRHKITKRGQNVTFRCDPISEHNRLYWYRQTLGQGPEFLTYFQNEAQLEKSRLLSDRFSAERPKGSFSTLEIQRTEQGDSAMYLCASSPSGNPGGELFFGEGSRLTVL.

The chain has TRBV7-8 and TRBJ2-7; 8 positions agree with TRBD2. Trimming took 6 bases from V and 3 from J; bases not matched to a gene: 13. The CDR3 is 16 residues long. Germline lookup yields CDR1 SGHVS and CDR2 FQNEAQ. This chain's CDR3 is CASSSGTRREGYEQYV. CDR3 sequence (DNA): TGTGCCAGCAGTTCTGGGACTAGACGGGAGGGCTACGAGCAGTACGTC.